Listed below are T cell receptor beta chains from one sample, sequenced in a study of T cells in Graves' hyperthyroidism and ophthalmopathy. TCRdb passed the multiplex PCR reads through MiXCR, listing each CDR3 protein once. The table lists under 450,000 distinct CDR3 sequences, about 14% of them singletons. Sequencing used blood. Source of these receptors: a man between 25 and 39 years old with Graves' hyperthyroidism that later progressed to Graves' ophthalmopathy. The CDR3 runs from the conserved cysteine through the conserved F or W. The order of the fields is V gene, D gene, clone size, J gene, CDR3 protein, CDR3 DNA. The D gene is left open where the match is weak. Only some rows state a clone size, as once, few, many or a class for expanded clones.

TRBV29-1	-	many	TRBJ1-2	CSVLGDNYGYTF	TGCAGCGTTCTAGGGGATAACTATGGCTACACCTTC
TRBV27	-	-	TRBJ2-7	CASIATYGTATYEQYF	TGTGCCAGCATAGCCACCTACGGGACCGCCACCTACGAGCAGTACTTC
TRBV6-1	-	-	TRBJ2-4	CASRPDPGLAKNIQYF	TGTGCCAGCAGACCTGATCCGGGTCTAGCCAAAAACATTCAGTACTTC
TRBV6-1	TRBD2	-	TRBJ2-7	CASSSTSGGAYEQYF	TGTGCCAGCAGTTCAACTAGCGGGGGGGCCTACGAGCAGTACTTC
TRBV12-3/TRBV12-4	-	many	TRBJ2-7	CASSFSVGEQYF	TGTGCCAGCAGTTTTTCAGTGGGGGAGCAGTACTTC
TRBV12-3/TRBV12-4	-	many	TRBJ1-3	CASSLLGMGNTIYF	TGTGCCAGCAGTTTGTTGGGTATGGGAAACACCATATATTTT
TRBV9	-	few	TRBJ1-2	CASSVEKDPNYGYTF	TGTGCCAGCAGCGTAGAAAAAGACCCTAACTATGGCTACACCTTC
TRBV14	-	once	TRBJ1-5	CASSQVCVTGVLYSNQPQHF	TGTGCCAGCAGCCAAGTCTGTGTGACAGGAGTCTTATATAGCAATCAGCCCCAGCATTTT
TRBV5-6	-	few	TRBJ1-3	CASSRLNTIYF	TGTGCCAGCAGCCGCTTAAACACCATATATTTT
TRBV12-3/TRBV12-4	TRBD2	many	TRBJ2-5	CASSLLAGVPYF	TGTGCCAGCAGTTTACTAGCGGGGGTCCCATACTTC
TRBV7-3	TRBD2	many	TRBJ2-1	CASSSGTSGYNEQFF	TGTGCCAGCAGCTCCGGGACTAGCGGCTACAATGAGCAGTTCTTC
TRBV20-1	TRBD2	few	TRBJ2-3	CSAQEGSGANTQYF	TGCAGTGCCCAGGAGGGCAGCGGGGCCAATACGCAGTATTTT
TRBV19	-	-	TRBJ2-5	CASSILGPQETQYF	TGTGCCAGTAGTATTCTGGGCCCCCAAGAGACCCAGTACTTC
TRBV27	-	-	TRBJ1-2	CASSLSWTLARNGYTF	TGTGCCAGCAGTTTGTCTTGGACCCTGGCGAGGAATGGCTACACCTTC
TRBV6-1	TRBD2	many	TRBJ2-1	CASSPGLAGNNEQFF	TGTGCCAGCAGCCCCGGACTAGCGGGGAACAATGAGCAGTTCTTC
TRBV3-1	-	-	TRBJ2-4	CASSQGTGWIAKNIQYF	TGTGCCAGCAGCCAAGGTACAGGTTGGATAGCCAAAAACATTCAGTACTTC
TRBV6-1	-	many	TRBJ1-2	CASIGAFSRGYTF	TGTGCCAGCATCGGGGCCTTTAGTCGGGGCTACACCTTC
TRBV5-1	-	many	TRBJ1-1	CASSLSNTEAFF	TGTGCCAGCAGCTTATCGAACACTGAAGCTTTCTTT
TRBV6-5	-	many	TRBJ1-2	CASSYSRQGPLGGYGYTF	TGTGCCAGCAGTTACTCCCGCCAGGGACCATTAGGGGGCTATGGCTACACCTTC
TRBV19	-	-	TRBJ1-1	CASRSGGGTEAFF	TGTGCCAGTAGATCCGGGGGAGGCACTGAAGCTTTCTTT
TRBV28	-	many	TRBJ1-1	CASSSPGLEAFF	TGTGCCAGCAGTTCTCCAGGGCTTGAAGCTTTCTTT
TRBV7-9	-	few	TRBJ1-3	CASRQASGNTIYF	TGTGCCAGCAGACAGGCCTCTGGAAACACCATATATTTT